These 27 T cell receptor beta chains came from one sample sequenced in a study of beta chain features in type 1 diabetes. General study findings and limits: Type 1 diabetes patients had moderately but significantly shorter TCRB CDR3s in all four CD4+ subsets.

Since all of the isolated RNA was reverse transcribed, expressed TCRB transcripts were what got sequenced. This table comes from immunoSEQ multiplex PCR, and its TCRdb copy is limited to in-frame clones, with some not included. This table has around 97,000 clones, under 30% appearing once. Antigens for these TCRs are unknown. Sequenced: central memory CD4+ T cells from blood. The receptor set was obtained from a woman under 30 with type 1 diabetes.

V usage is TRBV30 and J usage is TRBJ2-5; D is perhaps TRBD2 (5 bases). V lost 0 bases and J 5 bases, leaving 22 bases between the germline ends. Germline CDR1 reads GTSNPN; CDR2 reads SVGIG (reference sequence). The CDR3 spans 17 residues. This CDR3 reads CAWSVLYGFRDDETQYF. In nucleotides, the CDR3 is TGTGCCTGGAGTGTACTGTACGGGTTCCGGGATGATGAGACCCAGTACTTC.

V gene TRBV11-3 combines with J gene TRBJ2-5; tentatively, D is TRBD2 (6 bases). V was shortened by 4 bases and J by 2 bases, with 17 bases between the two germline ends. There are 16 residues in the CDR3. CDR1 is SGHNT, CDR2 YENEEA, per germline. The chain's CDR3 is CASSSRPGSGQETQYF. The CDR3 DNA reads as TGTGCCAGCAGCTCGCGCCCGGGTAGCGGTCAAGAGACCCAGTACTTC.

A few counts support this clone. V gene TRBV7-9 combines with J gene TRBJ2-1; a possible D gene is TRBD1 (5 bases). V shed 3 bases and J shed 4 bases, with 16 bases lying between them. The CDR3 covers 16 residues. Germline V CDR1 and CDR2: SEHNR, FQNEAQ (reference sequence). CDR3 protein: CASSFRVNRPYNEQFF. For the CDR3, the DNA is TGTGCCAGCAGCTTCCGAGTGAACAGGCCGTACAATGAGCAGTTCTTC.

V usage is TRBV18 and J usage is TRBJ2-5; D may be TRBD1 (5 bases). Germline assignment: CDR1 KGHSH and CDR2 LQKENI. Trimming pared 0 bases from V and 4 bases from J, leaving 12 bases between. The CDR3 sequence is 15 residues long. Here the CDR3 DNA reads TGTGCCAGCTCACCACCGTCAGGGCTGGCAGAGACCCAGTACTTC. Translated: CASSPPSGLAETQYF.

This clone was recorded a few times. The V call is TRBV7-2, the J call TRBJ2-5; D is unclear. This CDR3 is 14 amino acids long. Germline values: CDR1 SGHTA, CDR2 FQGNSA. V lost 4 bases and J lost 3, with 12 bases in between. The CDR3: CASSSGGYKETQYF. The CDR3 DNA is TGTGCCAGCAGCTCTGGCGGCTACAAAGAGACCCAGTACTTC.

The table lists this clone with a few counts. This rearrangement joins TRBV7-9 to TRBJ2-7; 7 bases align to TRBD2. The CDR3 is 13 amino acids. The germline V gene encodes CDR1 SEHNR and CDR2 FQNEAQ (reference sequence). V lost 5 bases and J lost 7; bases outside the gene matches: 8. CDR3 sequence (DNA): TGTGCCAGCAGCCCGAGCGGGGTGGTGGAGCAGTACGTC. Its translation: CASSPSGVVEQYV.

This clone was counted between two and nine times. J is TRBJ1-2 and V is TRBV4-1; D might be TRBD1 (6 bases). This CDR3 comprises 17 residues. The V gene's germline CDR1 is MGHRA and CDR2 YSYEKL. The germline V and J ends were trimmed by 1 base and 4 bases, with 19 bases remaining between them. The CDR3 here is CASSQGGGGASPYGYTF. The CDR3 DNA follows: TGCGCCAGCAGCCAAGGAGGAGGGGGGGCCTCTCCCTATGGCTACACCTTC.

About this clone itself: This sample also contains other DNA sequences that code for the same CDR3. The genes are TRBV4-2 and TRBJ1-5, with 9 positions matching TRBD1. V lost 2 bases, J lost 4 bases, and 3 bases stayed unmatched. In germline, CDR1 is LGHNA, CDR2 YNFKEQ. The CDR3 totals 15 residues. The CDR3, as DNA: TGTGCCAGCAGCCAACCGGGACAGGGAAATCAGCCCCAGCATTTT. This translates into CASSQPGQGNQPQHF.

This clone was counted a few times. The rearrangement joins TRBV28 to TRBJ2-5; D perhaps matches TRBD1 (6 bases). From germline, CDR1 is MDHEN and CDR2 SYDVKM. The CDR3 runs to 13 residues. The V end was cut by 5 bases, the J end by 4 bases, with 11 bases between. The CDR3 DNA reads TGTGCCAGCAGTAGAACAGGGACAGAGACCCAGTACTTC. Translation gives CASSRTGTETQYF.

This rearrangement joins TRBV5-1 to TRBJ2-3; D gene unclear. The germline V gene has CDR1 SGHRS and CDR2 YFSETQ. This CDR3 comprises 14 residues. V was trimmed by 3 bases and J by 2 bases, leaving 10 bases between them. DNA of the CDR3: TGCGCCAGCAGCTCGAAGGAGATCACAGATACGCAGTATTTT. As protein: CASSSKEITDTQYF.

The chain combines TRBV18 with TRBJ2-7; D might be TRBD2 (7 bases). Germline CDR1 is KGHSH and CDR2 is LQKENI. V was trimmed by 1 base and J by 2 bases, leaving 12 bases between them. The CDR3 consists of 15 residues. Here the CDR3 reads CASSPHGGGTYEQYV. CDR3 sequence (DNA): TGTGCCAGCTCACCACATGGCGGGGGCACCTACGAGCAGTACGTC.

The table lists this clone with a few counts. The chain joins TRBV19 to TRBJ1-1; D might be TRBD1 (6 bases). There are 11 residues in the CDR3. CDR1 is LNHDA and CDR2 is SQIVND in the germline V gene (reference sequence). V was shortened by 3 bases and J by 10 bases, with 9 bases between the two germline ends. The CDR3 loop is CASSIVGGAFF. As DNA, the CDR3 is TGTGCCAGTAGTATTGTAGGGGGAGCTTTCTTT.

This clone was recorded a few times. The chain employs TRBV14 and TRBJ2-1; 9 positions agree with TRBD2. The V segment lost 4 bases and the J segment 13 bases; nucleotides outside the gene matches: 11. Per the germline V gene, CDR1 is SGHDN and CDR2 is FVKESK. The CDR3 covers 14 residues. CDR3 protein: CASSLPGLAHFQFF. The CDR3 DNA reads TGTGCCAGCAGCCTACCGGGACTAGCTCATTTCCAGTTCTTC.

The chain carries TRBV7-2 and TRBJ2-5; 14 bases are a match to TRBD2. CDR3 length: 17 residues. The germline gives CDR1 SGHTA, CDR2 FQGNSA. J gave up 5 bases and V 4 bases, and 9 bases lay outside the gene matches. CDR3 amino acids: CASSSGLAGGVGETQYF. The DNA for the CDR3 is TGTGCCAGCAGCTCTGGACTAGCGGGAGGAGTGGGCGAGACCCAGTACTTC.

This clone has just one count. This chain joins TRBV5-5 and TRBJ2-1; 9 nucleotides align to TRBD2. The CDR3 extends over 17 amino acids. Trimming cost V 4 bases and J 2 bases; bases outside gene matches: 10. Germline V CDR1 and CDR2: SGHKS, YYEKEE (reference sequence). The CDR3 coding sequence is TGTGCCAGCAGCCCCCTAGCGGGGAGGGTGGCCTACAATGAGCAGTTCTTC. It yields the protein CASSPLAGRVAYNEQFF.

The chain carries TRBV30 and TRBJ1-1; 9 positions match TRBD1. The CDR3 is 13 residues long. Germline CDR1 reads GTSNPN; CDR2 reads SVGIG (reference sequence). The J segment lost 5 bases and the V segment lost 5 bases, leaving 6 bases of the junction unmatched. In DNA, the CDR3 is TGTGCCTGGGGGACAGGGACGAGGACTGAAGCTTTCTTT. Translated: CAWGTGTRTEAFF. The variable domain in full, with the rest retrieved from reference TRBV30 and TRBJ1-1, is SQTIHQWPATLVQPVGSPLSLECTVEGTSNPNLYWYRQAAGRGLQLLFYSVGIGQISSEVPQNLSASRPQDRQFILSSKKLLLSDSGFYLCAWGTGTRTEAFFGQGTRLTVV.

The chain combines TRBV19 with TRBJ1-1, with a possible D match to TRBD1 (5 bases). From germline, CDR1 is LNHDA and CDR2 SQIVND (reference sequence). V lost 3 bases and J lost 5, with 16 bases in between. The CDR3 runs to 15 residues. The CDR3: CASSMYGGGTTEAFF. The CDR3 DNA sequence: TGTGCCAGTAGTATGTACGGGGGTGGAACAACTGAAGCTTTCTTT.

The chain has TRBV9 and TRBJ2-3, with D perhaps TRBD2 (6 bases). This CDR3 region has 15 residues. Germline CDR1 is SGDLS and CDR2 is YYNGEE. V lost 3 bases, J lost 1 base, and 12 bases lay in between. Here the CDR3 DNA reads TGTGCCAGCAGCGCGTGGGCTAGCGGCACAGATACGCAGTATTTT. It specifies CASSAWASGTDTQYF.

The chain employs TRBV13 and TRBJ2-6; D uncertain. This CDR3 has 15 amino acids. Trimming took 3 bases from V and 0 from J, leaving 6 bases between them. Germline values: CDR1 PRHDT, CDR2 FYEKMQ (reference sequence). CDR3 residues: CASSLWSSGANVLTF. The CDR3 bases are TGTGCCAGCAGCTTGTGGAGCTCTGGGGCCAACGTCCTGACTTTC.

The chain carries TRBV9 and TRBJ2-1; the match to TRBD2 covers 9 bases. Per the germline V gene, CDR1 is SGDLS and CDR2 is YYNGEE. V was pared by 0 bases and J by 8 bases, with 9 bases of the junction left unmatched. This CDR3 region has 16 residues. The CDR3: CASSVDGSGRSDEQFF. CDR3 bases: TGTGCCAGCAGCGTAGACGGTAGCGGGAGAAGTGATGAGCAGTTCTTC. Based on the CDR3 plus reference TRBV9 and TRBJ2-1, the full variable domain is DSGVTQTPKHLITATGQRVTLRCSPRSGDLSVYWYQQSLDQGLQFLIQYYNGEERAKGNILERFSAQQFPDLHSELNLSSLELGDSALYFCASSVDGSGRSDEQFFGPGTRLTVL.

This chain uses TRBV4-3 with TRBJ2-5; D is unclear. The germline V gene has CDR1 LGHNA and CDR2 YSLEER. V was shortened by 0 bases and J by 2 bases, with 7 bases between the two germline ends. This CDR3 comprises 14 residues. The CDR3 DNA is TGCGCCAGCAGCCAAGATTACCGGCAAGAGACCCAGTACTTC. It translates to CASSQDYRQETQYF.

V and J are TRBV2 and TRBJ2-2; D might be TRBD2 (6 bases). Looked up from germline, CDR1 is SNHLY and CDR2 is FYNNEI. The CDR3 totals 15 residues. V shed 6 bases and J shed 3 bases, with 14 bases lying between them. The CDR3, as DNA: TGTGCCAGCAGGGCGGGGAATGGGTACACCGGGGAGCTGTTTTTT. Translation gives CASRAGNGYTGELFF. Drawing the rest from reference TRBV2 and TRBJ2-2, the complete variable domain is EPEVTQTPSHQVTQMGQEVILRCVPISNHLYFYWYRQILGQKVEFLVSFYNNEISEKSEIFDDQFSVERPDGSNFTLKIRSTKLEDSAMYFCASRAGNGYTGELFFGEGSRLTVL.

The chain recombines TRBV19 with TRBJ1-1; D gene unclear. This CDR3 region has 12 residues. Germline V CDR1 and CDR2: LNHDA, SQIVND (reference sequence). V was shortened by 7 bases and J by 8 bases, with 14 bases between the two germline ends. The CDR3 nucleotides are TGTGCCAGTATATCACCCGGGAGGGAAGCTTTCTTT. As protein: CASISPGREAFF.

This chain joins TRBV10-3 and TRBJ2-7, with D unresolved. CDR3 size: 12 residues. CDR1 ENHRY and CDR2 SYGVKD come from the germline V gene. V gave up 1 base and J gave up 2 bases, with 3 bases separating them. CDR3 in DNA: TGTGCCATCAGTGAGTTAGCCTACGAGCAGTACTTC. It yields the protein CAISELAYEQYF.

V usage is TRBV18 and J usage is TRBJ2-7; the D gene is possibly TRBD2 (5 bases). Per the germline V gene, CDR1 is KGHSH and CDR2 is LQKENI. V was pared by 6 bases and J by 5 bases, with 17 bases between. The CDR3 length is 14 residues. CDR3 loop: CASSRLNLGDEQYF. The DNA for the CDR3 is TGTGCCAGCTCCCGTTTAAACCTCGGGGACGAGCAGTACTTC.

The chain carries TRBV25-1 and TRBJ2-7; D may be TRBD2 (6 bases). The CDR3 contains 14 residues. The germline CDR1 and CDR2 sequences are MGHDK and SYGVNS. Trimming shortened V by 5 bases and J by 9 bases, and 20 bases separated the two germline ends. The CDR3 region has the DNA TGTGCCAGCAGTCCTAGCGATACCCGTACTGGGCAGTACGTC. This encodes CASSPSDTRTGQYV.

The gene calls are TRBV10-2 and TRBJ1-2, with unresolved D. The germline V gene has CDR1 WSHSY and CDR2 SAAADI. Trimming removed 2 bases at V and 4 bases at J, with 8 bases between. The CDR3 has 13 amino acids. The DNA for the CDR3 is TGCGCCAGCAGTGAGCGGGAAGCCTATGGCTACACCTTC. Its translation is CASSEREAYGYTF.